This is a list of T cell receptor beta chains from one sample in a study. TCRdb redid the calling of the 5' RACE reads with MiXCR, one entry per CDR3 protein. Of around 50,000 distinct CDR3 sequences in the sample, 17% were seen once. Material: naive CD4+ T cells sorted from blood. These receptors were taken from a female donor with breast cancer. The CDR3 runs from the conserved cysteine through the conserved F or W. The D gene is left open where the match is weak. Some rows have no size entry. The others give once, few or many, or a class for an expanded clone.

v_call	clone_size	j_call	d_call	cdr3_nt	cdr3_aa
TRBV5-1	many	TRBJ2-3	TRBD2	TGCGCCAGCAGCTTACGAGCGGGAAGAGCTAGCACAGATACGCAGTATTTT	CASSLRAGRASTDTQYF
TRBV27	few	TRBJ1-6	-	TGTGCCAGCAGCCAGAGGGGGGGGCAGGGTTTACCCCTCCACTTT	CASSQRGGQGLPLHF
TRBV4-2	many	TRBJ2-3	-	TGTGCCAGCAGCCAGGCAGGACAAGGCACAGATACGCAGTATTTT	CASSQAGQGTDTQYF
TRBV7-7	-	TRBJ2-2	-	TGTGCTAGCAGCCCTTGGGGGCACGGGGAGCTGTTTTTT	CASSPWGHGELFF
TRBV3-1	-	TRBJ1-3	-	TGTGCCAGCAGCCTACAAGCACAGACCTCTGGAAACACCATATATTTT	CASSLQAQTSGNTIYF
TRBV7-2	-	TRBJ1-2	-	TGTGCCAGCAGCCCAGGGCCTATCGACTATGGCTACACCTTC	CASSPGPIDYGYTF
TRBV29-1	-	TRBJ1-1	-	TGCAGCGTTCTTGGGGGCGCGACTGAAGCCTTCTTT	CSVLGGATEAFF
TRBV7-8	few	TRBJ1-6	-	TGTGCCAGCACTCAACGACCCTACAATTCACCCCTCCACTTT	CASTQRPYNSPLHF
TRBV7-9	few	TRBJ1-1	-	TGTGCCAGCAGCTTTACAGGCTCGAACACTGAAGCTTTCTTT	CASSFTGSNTEAFF
TRBV10-1	few	TRBJ2-7	-	TGCGCCAGCAGTTTACGCACGGAAACAGGGTCAACCTACGAGCAGTACTTC	CASSLRTETGSTYEQYF
TRBV5-1	-	TRBJ2-6	-	TGCGCCAGCAGGACGGTAGCCGGAGCTGGGGCCAACGTCCTGACTTTC	CASRTVAGAGANVLTF
TRBV29-1	few	TRBJ2-5	-	TGCAGCGTTACCGGGCAAGAGACCCAGTACTTC	CSVTGQETQYF